This T cell receptor beta chain is drawn from a study of memory CD4+ T cells and cytomegalovirus serostatus. Turning to the study itself: Of the healthy Belgian adults, several were CMV seropositive and fewer than 30 seronegative.

The data were produced by immunoSEQ multiplex PCR, yet TCRdb's version contains in-frame clones alone and is incomplete. The sample shows tens of thousands of clones, roughly 80% of them seen only once. The study's findings and limits: Median bootstrapped AUC for CMV status was about 0.96 originally, roughly 0.92 US-trained.

Single viable CD3+CD4+CD8-CD45RO+ cells were sorted as the memory CD4+ T cells. The CDR3 is made up of 13 amino acids. The V and J ends lost 5 bases and 4 bases respectively, with 9 bases between them. The V gene's germline CDR1 is ENHRY and CDR2 SYGVKD. In regard to this clone: What it recognizes is unknown.

Material: memory CD4+ T cells from blood. The V and J genes are TRBV10-3 and TRBJ1-5; D possibly corresponds to TRBD1 (5 bases). The receptor's source is an adult in good health and CMV-seronegative. CDR3 in DNA: TGTGCCATCAGTCTCGGGGCAAATCAGCCCCAGCATTTT. Translated, it gives CAISLGANQPQHF.